This TCR beta chain was captured by sequencing in a study of chemoradiotherapy in HPV16-positive cancers. The CDR3 has 16 residues. The J segment lost 3 bases and the V segment lost 4 bases, leaving 10 bases of the junction unmatched. Germline V gives CDR1 SGHTA, CDR2 FQGNSA. Study-wide findings and caveats: Non-HPV-specific T cells did not expand in tumors during treatment, whereas candidate HPV-specific clones and E7-related motifs did. Only a couple of HPV16-positive patients supplied the functional HPV-specificity definition. In HPV16-positive patients, HPV-responsive T-cell expansion tracked better recurrence-free survival.

Generated by immunoSEQ multiplex PCR, the TCRdb table keeps only in-frame clones and is missing some. Of some 19,000 clones listed, around 87% are singletons. Over chemoradiotherapy, repertoires were sampled more than once. Of note for this clone: The target antigen is unknown.

The sequences come from blood, collected from a patient who underwent chemoradiotherapy. The receptor's source is a human donor with HPV-associated anogenital cancer. V usage is TRBV7-2 and J usage is TRBJ2-3, with 7 nucleotides matching TRBD1. The CDR3 DNA sequence: TGTGCCAGCAGCTCCGGACAGGCTCGGGTTACAGATACGCAGTATTTT. Amino acids: CASSSGQARVTDTQYF.